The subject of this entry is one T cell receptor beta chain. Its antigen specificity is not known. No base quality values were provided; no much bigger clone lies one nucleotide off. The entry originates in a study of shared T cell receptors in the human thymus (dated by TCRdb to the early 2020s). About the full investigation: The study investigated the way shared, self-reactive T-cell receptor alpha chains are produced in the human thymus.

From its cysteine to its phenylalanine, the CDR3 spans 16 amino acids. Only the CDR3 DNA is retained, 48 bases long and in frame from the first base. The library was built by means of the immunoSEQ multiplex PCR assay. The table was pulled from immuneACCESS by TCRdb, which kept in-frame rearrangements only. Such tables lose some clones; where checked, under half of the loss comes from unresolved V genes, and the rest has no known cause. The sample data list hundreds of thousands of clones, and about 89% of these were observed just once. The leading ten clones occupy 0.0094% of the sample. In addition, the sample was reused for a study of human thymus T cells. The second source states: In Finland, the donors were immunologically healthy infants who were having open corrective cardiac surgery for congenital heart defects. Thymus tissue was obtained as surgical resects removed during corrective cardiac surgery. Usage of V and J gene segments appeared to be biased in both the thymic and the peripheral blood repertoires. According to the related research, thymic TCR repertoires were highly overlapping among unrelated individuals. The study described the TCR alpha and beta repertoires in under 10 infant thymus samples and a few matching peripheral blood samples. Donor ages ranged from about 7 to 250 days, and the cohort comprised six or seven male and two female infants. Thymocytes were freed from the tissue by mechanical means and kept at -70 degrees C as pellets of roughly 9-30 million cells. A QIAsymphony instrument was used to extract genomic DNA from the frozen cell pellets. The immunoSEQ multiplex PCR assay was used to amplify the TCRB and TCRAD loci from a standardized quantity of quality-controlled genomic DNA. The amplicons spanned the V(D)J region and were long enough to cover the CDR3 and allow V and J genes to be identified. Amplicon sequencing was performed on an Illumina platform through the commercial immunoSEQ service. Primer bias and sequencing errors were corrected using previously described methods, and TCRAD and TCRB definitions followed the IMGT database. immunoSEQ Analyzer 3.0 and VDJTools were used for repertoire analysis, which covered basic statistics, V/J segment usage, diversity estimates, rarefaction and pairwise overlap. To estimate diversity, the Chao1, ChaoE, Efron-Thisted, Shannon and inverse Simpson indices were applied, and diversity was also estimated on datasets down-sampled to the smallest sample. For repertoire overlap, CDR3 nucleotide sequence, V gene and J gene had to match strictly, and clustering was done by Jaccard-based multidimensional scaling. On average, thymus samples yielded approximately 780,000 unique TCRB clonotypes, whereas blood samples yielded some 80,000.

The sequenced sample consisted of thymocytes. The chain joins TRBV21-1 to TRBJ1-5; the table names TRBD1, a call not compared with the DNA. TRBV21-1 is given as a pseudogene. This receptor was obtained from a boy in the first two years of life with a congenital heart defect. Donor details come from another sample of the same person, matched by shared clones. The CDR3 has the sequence CASSPRDRETNQPQHF. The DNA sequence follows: TGTGCCAGCAGCCCCCGGGACAGGGAAACCAATCAGCCCCAGCATTTT.